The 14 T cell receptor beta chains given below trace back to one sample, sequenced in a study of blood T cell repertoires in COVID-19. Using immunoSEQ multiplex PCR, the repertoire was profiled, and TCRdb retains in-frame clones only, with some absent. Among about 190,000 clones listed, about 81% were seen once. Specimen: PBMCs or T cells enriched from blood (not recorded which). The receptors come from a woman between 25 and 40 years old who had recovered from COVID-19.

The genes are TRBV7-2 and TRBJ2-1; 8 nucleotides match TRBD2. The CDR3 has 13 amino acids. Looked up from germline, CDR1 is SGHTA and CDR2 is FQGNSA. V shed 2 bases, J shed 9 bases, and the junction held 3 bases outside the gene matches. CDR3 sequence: CASSLRGGTEQFF. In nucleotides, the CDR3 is TGTGCCAGCAGCTTACGGGGGGGGACTGAGCAGTTCTTC.

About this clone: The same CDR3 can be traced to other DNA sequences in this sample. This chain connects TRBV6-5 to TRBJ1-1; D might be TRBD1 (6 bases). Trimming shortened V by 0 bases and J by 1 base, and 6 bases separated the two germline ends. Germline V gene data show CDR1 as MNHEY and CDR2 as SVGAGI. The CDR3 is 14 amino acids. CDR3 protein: CASSYSRGNTEAFF. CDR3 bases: TGTGCCAGCAGTTACTCCAGGGGGAACACTGAAGCTTTCTTT.

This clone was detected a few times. CDR3 protein: CASSRRGGYEQYF. CDR3 sequence (DNA): TGTGCCAGCAGCCGGCGGGGGGGCTACGAGCAGTACTTC. The chain is built from TRBV13 and TRBJ2-7; 9 positions agree with TRBD2. Germline values: CDR1 PRHDT, CDR2 FYEKMQ (reference sequence). The junction had 2 bases not matched to a gene; V was cut back by 5 bases and J by 3 bases. This CDR3 is built from 13 residues.

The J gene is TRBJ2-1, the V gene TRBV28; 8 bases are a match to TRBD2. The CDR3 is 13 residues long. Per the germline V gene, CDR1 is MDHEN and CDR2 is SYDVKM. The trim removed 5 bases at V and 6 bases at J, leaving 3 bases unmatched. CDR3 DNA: TGTGCCAGCAGTATCGGGGGGGTCAATGAGCAGTTCTTC. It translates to CASSIGGVNEQFF.

CDR3 residues: CASSFEPPPGKRGYTF. Written as DNA, the CDR3 is TGTGCCAGCAGTTTCGAACCGCCTCCAGGGAAACGCGGCTACACCTTC. V is TRBV27 and J is TRBJ1-2; TRBD1 might be the D (5 bases). CDR1 MNHEY and CDR2 SMNVEV come from the germline V gene (reference sequence). The CDR3 is 16 residues long. V lost 3 bases and J 8 bases, leaving 22 bases between the germline ends.

Here the CDR3 DNA reads TGTGCCAGCAGCGTAAGTACAGCCTACGAGCAGTACGTC. Its protein product is CASSVSTAYEQYV. The V gene is TRBV9, the J gene TRBJ2-7; D gene unclear. CDR1 and CDR2 (germline): SGDLS, YYNGEE. V lost 1 base, J lost 2 bases, and 7 bases lay in between. CDR3 length equals 13 residues.

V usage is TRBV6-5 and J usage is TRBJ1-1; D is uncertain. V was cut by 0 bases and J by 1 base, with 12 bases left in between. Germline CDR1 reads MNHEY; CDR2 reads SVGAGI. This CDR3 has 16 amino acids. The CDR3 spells CASSYSTGIPNTEAFF. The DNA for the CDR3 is TGTGCCAGCAGTTACTCGACGGGGATCCCGAACACTGAAGCTTTCTTT.

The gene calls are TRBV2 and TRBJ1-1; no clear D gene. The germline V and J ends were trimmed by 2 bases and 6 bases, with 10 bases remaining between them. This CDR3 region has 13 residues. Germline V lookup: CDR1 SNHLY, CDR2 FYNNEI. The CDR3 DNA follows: TGTGCCAGCAGTGAATCCCAGATATCTGAAGCTTTCTTT. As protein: CASSESQISEAFF.

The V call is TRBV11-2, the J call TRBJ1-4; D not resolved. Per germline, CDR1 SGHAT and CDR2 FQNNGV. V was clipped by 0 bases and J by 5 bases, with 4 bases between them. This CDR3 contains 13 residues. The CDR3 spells CASSLDRNEKLFF. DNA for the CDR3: TGTGCCAGCAGCTTAGATCGGAATGAAAAACTGTTTTTT.

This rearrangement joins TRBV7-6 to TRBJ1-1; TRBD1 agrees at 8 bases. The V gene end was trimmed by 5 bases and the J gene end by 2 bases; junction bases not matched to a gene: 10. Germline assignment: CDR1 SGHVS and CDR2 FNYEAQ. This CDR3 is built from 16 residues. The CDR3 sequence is CASSPTGDGFNTEAFF. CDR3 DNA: TGTGCCAGCAGCCCGACAGGGGACGGGTTTAACACTGAAGCTTTCTTT.

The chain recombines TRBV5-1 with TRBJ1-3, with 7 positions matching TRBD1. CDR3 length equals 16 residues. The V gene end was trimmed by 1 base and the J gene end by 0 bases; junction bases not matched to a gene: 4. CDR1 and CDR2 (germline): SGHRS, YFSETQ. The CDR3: CASSLKGALSGNTIYF. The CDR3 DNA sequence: TGCGCCAGCAGCTTGAAGGGGGCCCTCTCTGGAAACACCATATATTTT.

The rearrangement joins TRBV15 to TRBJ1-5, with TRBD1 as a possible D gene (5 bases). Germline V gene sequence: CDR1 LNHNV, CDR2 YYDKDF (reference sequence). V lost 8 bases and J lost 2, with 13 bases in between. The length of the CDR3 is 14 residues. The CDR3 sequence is CATRGGGGNQPQHF. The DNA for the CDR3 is TGTGCCACCCGAGGCGGGGGTGGCAATCAGCCCCAGCATTTT.

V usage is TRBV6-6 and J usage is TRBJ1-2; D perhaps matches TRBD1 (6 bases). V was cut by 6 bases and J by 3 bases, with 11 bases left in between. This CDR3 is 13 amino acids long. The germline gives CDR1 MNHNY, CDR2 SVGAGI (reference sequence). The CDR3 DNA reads TGTGCCAGCAGCAACAGGGAAGACTATGGCTACACCTTC. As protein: CASSNREDYGYTF.

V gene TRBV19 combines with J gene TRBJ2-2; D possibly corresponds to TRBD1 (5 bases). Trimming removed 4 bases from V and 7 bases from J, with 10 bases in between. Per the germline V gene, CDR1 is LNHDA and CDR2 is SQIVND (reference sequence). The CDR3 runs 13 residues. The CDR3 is CASSTPGFGELFF. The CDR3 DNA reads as TGTGCCAGTAGTACCCCAGGGTTCGGGGAGCTGTTTTTT.